The 19 T cell receptor beta chains below come from one sample, sequenced in a study of metastatic and nonmetastatic thyroid tumors. Among the patients, none had received any treatment before thyroid surgery. TCRdb used MiXCR to call clones anew from the PCR reads. The sample contains approximately 19,000 clones, approximately 40% of which appear only once. The sequencing sample was made of tumor tissue. The receptor set was obtained from a female donor with papillary thyroid cancer or a benign thyroid nodule (not recorded which). Some clones in this sample may be carry-over from other donors' samples.

The chain uses TRBV6-4 and TRBJ2-5, with D hard to call. CDR3 size: 15 residues. In germline, CDR1 is MRHNA, CDR2 SNTAGT. The V and J ends lost 3 bases and 0 bases respectively, with 11 bases between them. The CDR3, as DNA: TGTGCCAGCAGTGAAGGAAAGGCAGACCAAGAGACCCAGTACTTC. It encodes CASSEGKADQETQYF.

The chain employs TRBV5-1 and TRBJ1-2; D uncertain. V lost 3 bases and J 8 bases, leaving 14 bases between the germline ends. Germline V CDR1 and CDR2: SGHRS, YFSETQ. The CDR3 loop spans 13 amino acids. CDR3 nucleotide sequence: TGCGCCAGCAGCTCCGGATCCTGGGAAGGCTACACCTTC. Translating gives CASSSGSWEGYTF. Full variable domain (remainder filled in from reference TRBV5-1 and TRBJ1-2): KAGVTQTPRYLIKTRGQQVTLSCSPISGHRSVSWYQQTPGQGLQFLFEYFSETQRNKGNFPGRFSGRQFSNSRSEMNVSTLELGDSALYLCASSSGSWEGYTFGSGTRLTVV.

The chain uses TRBV6-4 and TRBJ2-1; 14 bases fit TRBD2. Per the germline V gene, CDR1 is MRHNA and CDR2 is SNTAGT. V gave up 5 bases and J gave up 8 bases; unmatched junction bases: 8. This CDR3 is 16 amino acids long. CDR3 region: CASSPLGTSGSDEQFF. In DNA form, the CDR3 reads TGTGCCAGCAGTCCTCTCGGGACTAGCGGGAGTGATGAGCAGTTCTTC.

In its sample, this clone was seen many times. The CDR3 nucleotides are TGTGCCAGCAGTGAAGAGCGGACAGGGGCTCGGGAGCAGTTCTTC. Translation gives CASSEERTGAREQFF. J is TRBJ2-1 and V is TRBV6-1; 9 nucleotides align to TRBD1. CDR1 is MNHNS and CDR2 is SASEGT in the germline V gene. V gave up 1 base and J gave up 10 bases; unmatched junction bases: 8. This CDR3 spans 15 amino acids.

This chain links TRBV10-3 with TRBJ2-2; 7 nucleotides agree with TRBD1. V shed 9 bases and J 1 base; nucleotides not matched to a gene: 5. This CDR3 has 14 amino acids. Germline CDR1 ENHRY, CDR2 SYGVKD. As DNA, the CDR3 is TGTGCCATTAGGGGGACAGTGAACACCGGGGAGCTGTTTTTT. It translates to CAIRGTVNTGELFF.

The gene calls are TRBV11-3 and TRBJ2-1; 13 nucleotides align to TRBD2. Germline V gene data show CDR1 as SGHNT and CDR2 as YENEEA. V was clipped by 3 bases and J by 1 base; unmatched bases: 6. The CDR3 contains 18 residues. The DNA of the CDR3 is TGTGCCAGCAGCTTCGGGACTAGCGGGAATAGGTCCTACAATGAGCAGTTCTTC. This gives the protein CASSFGTSGNRSYNEQFF.

In its sample, this clone was seen a few times. The rearrangement joins TRBV27 to TRBJ1-5, with 10 bases that match TRBD1. Trimming removed 4 bases from V and 1 base from J; junction bases left unmatched: 1. Germline assignment: CDR1 MNHEY and CDR2 SMNVEV (reference sequence). CDR3 length: 15 residues. CDR3 loop: CASSSGQGSNQPQHF. DNA for the CDR3: TGTGCCAGCAGTTCGGGACAGGGGAGCAATCAGCCCCAGCATTTT.

The chain is built from TRBV20-1 and TRBJ1-2, with D unclear. Germline-derived CDR1 and CDR2 are DFQATT and SNEGSKA (reference sequence). The CDR3 consists of 13 residues. With 6 bases removed from V and 2 bases from J, the gap between germline ends came to 13 bases. CDR3 region: CSATRESNYGYTF. The CDR3 DNA reads TGCAGTGCCACCCGAGAGTCCAACTATGGCTACACCTTC.

This clone was counted a single time. The rearrangement uses TRBV20-1 and TRBJ2-7, with TRBD2 matching over 10 bases. The V gene end was trimmed by 0 bases and the J gene end by 6 bases; junction bases not matched to a gene: 8. The CDR3 spans 15 residues. Germline V gene lookup returns CDR1 DFQATT and CDR2 SNEGSKA (reference sequence). This CDR3 reads CSARDSSGSILEQYF. The CDR3 nucleotides are TGCAGTGCTAGAGACTCTAGCGGGAGTATCCTCGAGCAGTACTTC.

This clone was counted a few times. The chain recombines TRBV19 with TRBJ1-6; 10 bases are a match to TRBD1. From germline, CDR1 is LNHDA and CDR2 SQIVND (reference sequence). CDR3 length: 14 amino acids. Trimming at V came to 4 bases and at J to 10 bases, leaving 4 bases not matched to a gene. The chain's CDR3 is CASSTGTGDSPLHF. DNA of the CDR3: TGTGCCAGTAGTACCGGGACAGGGGACTCACCCCTCCACTTT.

The chain combines TRBV6-1 with TRBJ2-7; D possibly corresponds to TRBD2 (6 bases). CDR3 length: 17 amino acids. V lost 2 bases and J 1 base, leaving 18 bases between the germline ends. Germline loops: CDR1 MNHNS, CDR2 SASEGT. Here the CDR3 reads CASSELGLDGGSYEQYF. The CDR3 DNA reads as TGTGCCAGCAGTGAATTGGGACTGGACGGCGGGTCCTACGAGCAGTACTTC.

The chain joins TRBV11-3 to TRBJ1-3; unclear D gene. Germline lookup yields CDR1 SGHNT and CDR2 YENEEA. The CDR3 totals 13 residues. The ends were cut back, 2 bases at V and 6 bases at J, with 8 bases in the middle. In DNA form, the CDR3 reads TGTGCCAGCAGCTTACTTCGGGAAAACACCATATATTTT. The encoded protein is CASSLLRENTIYF.

Written as DNA, the CDR3 is TGCGCCAGCAGCTCCGGACAGGGGACTTTTCAAGATACGCAGTATTTT. Protein sequence: CASSSGQGTFQDTQYF. This chain connects TRBV5-1 to TRBJ2-3, with 9 bases aligning to TRBD1. CDR1 and CDR2 from the germline V gene are SGHRS and YFSETQ. The CDR3 runs 16 residues. J was trimmed by 5 bases and V by 3 bases; bases with no gene match: 10.

This clone has just a few counts. This chain connects TRBV6-1 to TRBJ1-6; 7 positions match TRBD1. This CDR3 comprises 17 residues. Germline V gene sequence: CDR1 MNHNS, CDR2 SASEGT. V shed 5 bases, J shed 7 bases, and the junction held 14 bases outside the gene matches. CDR3 bases: TGTGCCAGCAGTCAGGAGACAGGGTGGCTTTACAATTCACCCCTCCACTTT. Encoded protein: CASSQETGWLYNSPLHF.

The rearrangement uses TRBV12-3 or TRBV12-4 and TRBJ1-2, with TRBD1 identical over 7 bases. Losses at the gene ends were 7 bases for V and 3 bases for J; bases not matched to a gene: 5. The CDR3 extends over 13 amino acids. The CDR3 nucleotides are TGTGCCAGCACCACAACAGGGGACTATGGCTACACCTTC. It translates to CASTTTGDYGYTF.

This clone was counted only a few times. The germline gene is not matched at one end of the junction; a read error may be the cause. The genes are TRBV11-2 and TRBJ2-7, with D perhaps being TRBD1 or TRBD2 (6 bases each). Germline V gene sequence: CDR1 SGHAT, CDR2 FQNNGV. The CDR3 extends over 15 amino acids. In DNA, the CDR3 is TGTGCCAGCACCCCTCGCTGGGGGGCCTCCTCCGAGCAGTACTTC. It translates to CASTPRWGASSEQYF.

A few counts support this clone. V and J are TRBV2 and TRBJ1-5; D is undetermined. Germline CDR1 is SNHLY and CDR2 is FYNNEI. V shed 1 base and J shed 1 base, with 5 bases lying between them. The CDR3 is made up of 14 amino acids. CDR3 bases: TGTGCCAGCAGTGAAGTGGGCAGCAATCAGCCCCAGCATTTT. Its translation is CASSEVGSNQPQHF.

This chain joins TRBV20-1 and TRBJ2-7, with D perhaps matching TRBD2 (6 bases). This CDR3 contains 13 residues. Trimming took 6 bases from V and 3 from J, leaving 15 bases between them. From germline, CDR1 is DFQATT and CDR2 SNEGSKA (reference sequence). The CDR3 bases are TGCAGTGCAAGAAGAACCGGGGGCTACGAGCAGTACTTC. Its protein product is CSARRTGGYEQYF.

The chain joins TRBV7-6 to TRBJ1-5; tentative D call: TRBD1 (5 bases). The V gene's germline CDR1 is SGHVS and CDR2 FNYEAQ. The CDR3 runs to 15 residues. The V end lost 5 bases, the J end lost 6 bases, and 17 bases lay between the germline ends. The CDR3, as DNA: TGTGCCAGCAGCCCAGGCCCAGGGCTAGGTCAGCCCCAGCATTTT. This encodes CASSPGPGLGQPQHF.